A single sample gave rise to the 23 T cell receptor beta chains below, sequenced in a study of blood T cell repertoires in COVID-19. TCRdb keeps only in-frame clones here, not all; method: immunoSEQ multiplex PCR. The sample records fewer than 100,000 clones, over 70% being singletons. The specimen was peripheral blood. The receptors stem from a man between 45 and 60 years old with acute or convalescent COVID-19.

The chain combines TRBV25-1 with TRBJ1-2; a possible D gene is TRBD1 (6 bases). Germline CDR1 is MGHDK and CDR2 is SYGVNS. V gave up 4 bases and J gave up 6 bases, with 27 bases separating them. There are 18 residues in the CDR3. The CDR3 loop reads CASSASGALSSGLNGYTF. The CDR3 DNA reads as TGTGCCAGCAGTGCCTCAGGGGCCCTCTCCTCGGGGCTGAATGGCTACACCTTC.

V is TRBV11-2 and J is TRBJ2-7; D is uncertain. From germline, CDR1 is SGHAT and CDR2 FQNNGV. V lost 5 bases to trimming and J lost 3 bases, with 8 bases between them. The CDR3 sequence is 12 residues long. The CDR3 DNA reads as TGTGCCAGCAGCCCCAGAATCTACGAGCAGTACTTC. The encoded protein is CASSPRIYEQYF.

The CDR3 DNA sequence: TGTGCCAGCTCACCCGACAGGGAAAGTCAGCCCCAGCATTTT. This sequence encodes CASSPDRESQPQHF. The J gene is TRBJ1-5, the V gene TRBV18; 7 positions match TRBD1. The J segment lost 6 bases and the V segment lost 3 bases, leaving 5 bases of the junction unmatched. CDR3 length: 14 amino acids. The germline gives CDR1 KGHSH, CDR2 LQKENI.

The chain recombines TRBV3-1 (or the pseudogene TRBV3-2) with TRBJ2-3, with 13 bases identical to TRBD2. V lost 0 bases to trimming and J lost 4 bases; unmatched junction nucleotides: 4. The CDR3 totals 17 residues. Germline V gene sequence: CDR1 LGHDT, CDR2 YNNKEL (reference sequence). CDR3 in DNA: TGTGCCAGCAGCCAAGATCTAACTAGCGGGGGGGCAGATACGCAGTATTTT. It is translated as CASSQDLTSGGADTQYF.

The rearrangement links TRBV5-8 to TRBJ2-2; TRBD1 aligns across 7 bases. This CDR3 is 16 amino acids long. V trimming: 0 bases; J trimming: 7 bases; junction bases outside the gene matches: 9. Looked up from germline, CDR1 is SGHTS and CDR2 is YDEGEE. CDR3 amino acids: CASSLDRDRRVGELFF. DNA for the CDR3: TGTGCCAGCAGCTTGGACCGGGACAGAAGGGTCGGGGAGCTGTTTTTT.

The chain carries TRBV7-9 and TRBJ1-6; D is uncertain. Per the germline V gene, CDR1 is SEHNR and CDR2 is FQNEAQ (reference sequence). V was shortened by 6 bases and J by 14 bases, with 17 bases between the two germline ends. The CDR3 spans 13 residues. This chain's CDR3 is CASSTTAGNSLHF. DNA for the CDR3: TGTGCCAGCAGTACAACTGCCGGGAACTCCCTCCACTTT. The full variable domain, rest sourced from reference TRBV7-9 and TRBJ1-6, is DTGVSQNPRHKITKRGQNVTFRCDPISEHNRLYWYRQTLGQGPEFLTYFQNEAQLEKSRLLSDRFSAERPKGSFSTLEIQRTEQGDSAMYLCASSTTAGNSLHFGNGTRLTVT.

The chain couples TRBV9 to TRBJ1-5; 11 bases line up with TRBD1. This CDR3 spans 14 amino acids. Losses at the gene ends were 2 bases for V and 5 bases for J; bases not matched to a gene: 0. Germline CDR1 reads SGDLS; CDR2 reads YYNGEE. The CDR3 DNA is TGTGCCAGCAGCGTGGGACAGGGGGATCAGCCCCAGCATTTT. Translation: CASSVGQGDQPQHF. Combining the CDR3 with reference TRBV9 and TRBJ1-5 gives the whole variable domain DSGVTQTPKHLITATGQRVTLRCSPRSGDLSVYWYQQSLDQGLQFLIQYYNGEERAKGNILERFSAQQFPDLHSELNLSSLELGDSALYFCASSVGQGDQPQHFGDGTRLSIL.

The count of this clone is one. The rearrangement joins TRBV28 to TRBJ2-7, with 8 bases fitting TRBD1. With 6 bases clipped from V and 2 bases from J, the junction kept 9 bases outside the gene matches. From germline, CDR1 is MDHEN and CDR2 SYDVKM. The CDR3 covers 15 residues. The CDR3 DNA sequence: TGTGCCAGCAGCAGCTCGGGACAGGACACCTACGAGCAGTACTTC. Translation gives CASSSSGQDTYEQYF.

This clone was observed a few times. The chain uses TRBV7-9 and TRBJ1-2; D might be TRBD1 (5 bases). V dropped 0 bases and J dropped 2 bases, with 10 bases sitting between them. Germline V lookup: CDR1 SEHNR, CDR2 FQNEAQ (reference sequence). The CDR3 is made up of 15 amino acids. Written as DNA, the CDR3 is TGTGCCAGCAGCTTAGCGCAGGGTTCGAACTATGGCTACACCTTC. Amino acid sequence: CASSLAQGSNYGYTF.

The chain combines TRBV7-3 with TRBJ1-6; 9 nucleotides match TRBD1. This CDR3 spans 14 amino acids. J lost 5 bases, V lost 4 bases, and 0 bases had no gene match. CDR1 is SGHTA and CDR2 is FQGTGA in the germline V gene. CDR3 amino acids: CASSWTGDNSPLHF. The CDR3 nucleotides read TGTGCCAGCAGCTGGACAGGGGATAATTCACCCCTCCACTTT.

The chain uses TRBV11-2 and TRBJ1-4; D unclear. The CDR3 is 16 amino acids. Germline CDR1 and CDR2: SGHAT and FQNNGV. Trimming shortened V by 1 base and J by 0 bases, and 9 bases separated the two germline ends. CDR3: CASSLGGGATNEKLFF. The CDR3 region has the DNA TGTGCCAGCAGCTTAGGGGGAGGTGCAACTAATGAAAAACTGTTTTTT.

The chain combines TRBV4-3 with TRBJ2-4; possible D gene TRBD2, 6 bases. The V gene's germline CDR1 is LGHNA and CDR2 YSLEER. CDR3 size: 14 residues. Between the trimmed V and J ends, which lost 3 bases and 2 bases, there was a span of 8 bases. The CDR3 bases are TGCGCCAGCAGCCACGGGGGTTCCAAAAACATTCAGTACTTC. This codes for CASSHGGSKNIQYF.

This chain uses TRBV19 with TRBJ2-2; 9 nucleotides line up with TRBD1. The junction had 6 bases not matched to a gene; V was cut back by 9 bases and J by 4 bases. The CDR3 is 14 amino acids. Germline CDR1 LNHDA, CDR2 SQIVND (reference sequence). In DNA, the CDR3 is TGTGCCAGCGGGGAGGGACAGGGCACCGGGGAGCTGTTTTTT. Encoded protein: CASGEGQGTGELFF.

The DNA of the CDR3 is TGTGCCAGCAGGGGACAGGGGCGCAATCAGCCCCAGCATTTT. Translating gives CASRGQGRNQPQHF. The chain joins TRBV6-5 to TRBJ1-5; 10 nucleotides align to TRBD1. The V segment lost 6 bases and the J segment 2 bases; nucleotides outside the gene matches: 1. Germline V gene lookup returns CDR1 MNHEY and CDR2 SVGAGI. The CDR3 spans 14 residues.

The chain has TRBV28 and TRBJ1-2; D unresolved. This CDR3 comprises 18 residues. Trimming left V 5 bases short and J 2 bases short, with 24 bases between. Germline V gives CDR1 MDHEN, CDR2 SYDVKM. This CDR3 is CASSTSKAGKISNYGYTF. Here the CDR3 DNA reads TGTGCCAGCAGTACATCCAAGGCGGGGAAAATCTCCAACTATGGCTACACCTTC.

This clone has only one observation. The rearrangement links TRBV13 to TRBJ1-5, with 11 bases identical to TRBD1. Unmatched junction bases numbered 10, after V lost 5 bases and J lost 4 bases. The V gene's germline CDR1 is PRHDT and CDR2 FYEKMQ (reference sequence). The CDR3 has 17 amino acids. CDR3 DNA: TGTGCCAGCAGCAGCTCTACCGGGACAGGGGGAAATCAGCCCCAGCATTTT. Its translation: CASSSSTGTGGNQPQHF. Supplemented by reference TRBV13 and TRBJ1-5, the full variable domain reads AAGVIQSPRHLIKEKRETATLKCYPIPRHDTVYWYQQGPGQDPQFLISFYEKMQSDKGSIPDRFSAQQFSDYHSELNMSSLELGDSALYFCASSSSTGTGGNQPQHFGDGTRLSIL.

This clone was seen once. This chain uses TRBV5-1 with TRBJ2-5, with 8 bases aligning to TRBD1. The CDR3 covers 15 residues. V lost 3 bases, J lost 0 bases, and 4 bases stayed unmatched. Germline values: CDR1 SGHRS, CDR2 YFSETQ. The CDR3 region is CASSSGGMYQETQYF. CDR3 nucleotide sequence: TGCGCCAGCAGCTCAGGGGGCATGTACCAAGAGACCCAGTACTTC.

The chain couples TRBV19 to TRBJ2-4; D gene uncertain. Trimming left V 3 bases short and J 4 bases short, with 10 bases between. The germline gives CDR1 LNHDA, CDR2 SQIVND (reference sequence). The CDR3 is 14 amino acids. CDR3 amino acids: CASSISRIKNIQYF. DNA for the CDR3: TGTGCCAGTAGTATCTCCAGGATTAAAAACATTCAGTACTTC.

The J gene is TRBJ2-5, the V gene TRBV4-2, with 10 bases that match TRBD2. The CDR3 spans 19 residues. V lost 0 bases and J lost 5; bases outside the gene matches: 15. Germline CDR1 reads LGHNA; CDR2 reads YNFKEQ. The CDR3 loop is CASSQDGMVAGGAVETQYF. The CDR3 region has the DNA TGTGCCAGCAGCCAAGATGGTATGGTAGCGGGGGGTGCGGTTGAGACCCAGTACTTC.

The CDR3 loop reads CASSPDRTSNQPQHF. The DNA of the CDR3 is TGTGCCAGCAGTCCCGACAGGACTAGCAATCAGCCCCAGCATTTT. The genes are TRBV6-2 or TRBV6-3 and TRBJ1-5; tentatively, D is TRBD1 (6 bases). CDR1 and CDR2 from the germline V gene are MNHEY and SVGEGT. The CDR3 extends over 15 amino acids. V lost 5 bases to trimming and J lost 0 bases, with 11 bases between them.

This clone was seen a handful of times. The chain couples TRBV6-5 to TRBJ1-6; 7 bases map to TRBD1. J was trimmed by 7 bases and V by 5 bases; bases with no gene match: 5. The CDR3 has 14 amino acids. Germline CDR1 and CDR2: MNHEY and SVGAGI. The CDR3 DNA reads TGTGCCAGCAGTCCCCGGGACAGAAATTCACCCCTCCACTTT. Residues: CASSPRDRNSPLHF.

The chain combines TRBV6-6 with TRBJ2-5, with TRBD1 as a possible D gene (6 bases). V dropped 7 bases and J dropped 7 bases, with 16 bases sitting between them. The CDR3 length is 13 residues. Germline CDR1 is MNHNY and CDR2 is SVGAGI (reference sequence). The CDR3 protein is CASTNRAMGTQYF. The CDR3 DNA sequence: TGTGCCAGCACTAACAGGGCTATGGGGACCCAGTACTTC.

The CDR3 protein is CASSRLTESSGNTIYF. The DNA of the CDR3 is TGTGCCAGCAGTCGATTGACAGAAAGCTCTGGAAACACCATATATTTT. The chain carries TRBV6-6 and TRBJ1-3, with a tentative D call TRBD1 (5 bases). CDR1 is MNHNY, CDR2 SVGAGI, per germline (reference sequence). There are 16 residues in the CDR3. V lost 5 bases to trimming and J lost 0 bases, with 14 bases between them.